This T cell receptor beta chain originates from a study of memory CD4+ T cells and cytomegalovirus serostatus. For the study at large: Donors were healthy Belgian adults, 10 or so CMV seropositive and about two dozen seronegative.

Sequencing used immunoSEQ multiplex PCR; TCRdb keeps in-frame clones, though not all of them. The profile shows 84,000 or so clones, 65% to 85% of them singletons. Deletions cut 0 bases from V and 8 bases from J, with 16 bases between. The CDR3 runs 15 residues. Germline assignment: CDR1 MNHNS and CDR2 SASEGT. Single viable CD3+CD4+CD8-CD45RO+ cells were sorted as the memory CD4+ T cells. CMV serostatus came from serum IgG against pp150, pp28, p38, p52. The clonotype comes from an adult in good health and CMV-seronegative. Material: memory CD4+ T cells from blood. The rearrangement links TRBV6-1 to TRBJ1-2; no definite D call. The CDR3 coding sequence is TGTGCCAGCAGTGAAGCGAATGTTGGTCCGGCAGGCTACACCTTC. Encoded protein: CASSEANVGPAGYTF.